The 14 T cell receptor beta chains given below trace back to one sample, sequenced in a study of T cell repertoires in cytomegalovirus infection. TCRdb reanalysed the reads using MiXCR and keeps one entry per CDR3 protein. The sample shows a few hundred thousand distinct CDR3 sequences, around 15% of them seen only once. The material sequenced was CD8+ T cells from PBMCs. All receptors derive from a human donor in good health (CMV status not recorded). Some clones in this sample may be carry-over from other donors' samples.

About this clonotype: A clone one base away is much larger, so this may be a read error. The chain recombines TRBV6-5 with TRBJ2-2, with D unresolved. The CDR3 loop spans 16 amino acids. Trimming took off 2 bases at V and 0 bases at J, with 10 bases between the two ends. The germline V gene encodes CDR1 MNHEY and CDR2 SVGAGI. This chain's CDR3 is CASSYLDASNTGELFF. In nucleotides, the CDR3 is TGTGCCAGCAGTTACCTGGACGCCTCGAACACCGGGGAGCTGTTTTTT.

In this sample, this clonotype turned up many times. This chain links TRBV28 with TRBJ1-4, with TRBD1 matching over 7 bases. V gave up 1 base and J gave up 2 bases; unmatched junction bases: 1. The CDR3 consists of 15 residues. The V gene's germline CDR1 is MDHEN and CDR2 SYDVKM. The CDR3 DNA sequence: TGTGCCAGCAGTTTATTGACAGGGACTAATGAAAAACTGTTTTTT. Amino acid sequence: CASSLLTGTNEKLFF.

This clonotype has more than one count but fewer than ten. The chain combines TRBV20-1 with TRBJ2-7; D tentatively reads TRBD1 or TRBD2 (5 bases each). The germline gives CDR1 DFQATT, CDR2 SNEGSKA (reference sequence). V was clipped by 1 base and J by 3 bases, with 13 bases between them. CDR3 length: 14 amino acids. CDR3 in amino acids: CSARARDGGYEQYF. The CDR3 DNA is TGCAGTGCTAGAGCCCGGGACGGAGGCTACGAGCAGTACTTC.

The gene calls are TRBV12-3 or TRBV12-4 and TRBJ2-1; D might be TRBD2 (6 bases). The CDR3 is 15 amino acids. V lost 7 bases, J lost 0 bases, and 13 bases lay in between. The CDR3 coding sequence is TGTGCCAGCACCGGCGGGGTACCCTCCTACAATGAGCAGTTCTTC. This gives the protein CASTGGVPSYNEQFF.

In its sample, this clonotype was seen many times. This chain uses TRBV7-9 with TRBJ2-2; tentatively, D is TRBD1 or TRBD2 (5 bases each). Looked up from germline, CDR1 is SEHNR and CDR2 is FQNEAQ (reference sequence). V was pared by 5 bases and J by 1 base, with 14 bases between. There are 16 residues in the CDR3. As DNA, the CDR3 is TGTGCCAGCAGCCCATCCGGGACGCAGAACACCGGGGAGCTGTTTTTT. Its protein is CASSPSGTQNTGELFF.

This clonotype was recorded a few times. The chain is built from TRBV15 and TRBJ2-4, with TRBD1 identical over 10 bases. Germline lookup yields CDR1 LNHNV and CDR2 YYDKDF (reference sequence). The CDR3 is 16 amino acids. The V and J ends lost 0 bases and 7 bases, in that order; junction bases with no gene match: 6. The CDR3 coding sequence is TGTGCCACCAGCAGAGATATGGGGACAGGGGAGAACATTCAGTACTTC. Its protein product is CATSRDMGTGENIQYF.

The rearrangement links TRBV18 to TRBJ2-1, with a weak D call TRBD2 (5 bases). The CDR3 is 15 amino acids. With 3 bases removed from V and 0 bases from J, the gap between germline ends came to 9 bases. Germline assignment: CDR1 KGHSH and CDR2 LQKENI. The CDR3 DNA sequence: TGTGCCAGCTCACCGGGAGAAAGCTCCTACAATGAGCAGTTCTTC. It codes for CASSPGESSYNEQFF.

This clonotype was seen only a few times. The chain recombines TRBV20-1 with TRBJ2-7; TRBD2 aligns across 13 bases. Germline loops: CDR1 DFQATT, CDR2 SNEGSKA (reference sequence). The CDR3 sequence is 17 residues long. Germline trimming cut 6 bases from V and 4 bases from J; bases unmatched to any gene: 15. This CDR3 reads CSARGLAGFRTIYEQYF. The CDR3 DNA reads as TGCAGTGCCCGGGGACTAGCGGGGTTTCGTACTATATACGAGCAGTACTTC.

This clonotype was seen ten or more times. The CDR3 DNA reads as TGTGCCAGCAGCTTAACTCCGGGGGGGAACACTGAAGCTTTCTTT. Encoded protein: CASSLTPGGNTEAFF. The rearrangement joins TRBV7-3 to TRBJ1-1, with a possible D match to TRBD1 (5 bases). The ends were cut back, 0 bases at V and 1 base at J, with 9 bases in the middle. Germline CDR1 and CDR2: SGHTA and FQGTGA. This CDR3 has 15 amino acids.

A few counts support this clonotype. The rearrangement uses TRBV29-1 and TRBJ2-7; D possibly corresponds to TRBD1 (6 bases). The V gene lost 0 bases and the J gene lost 2 bases, with 14 bases spanning the gap. The CDR3 sequence is 15 residues long. Germline V gives CDR1 SQVTM, CDR2 ANQGSEA. Here the CDR3 reads CSVEDRQGTAYEQYF. The CDR3 coding sequence is TGCAGCGTTGAAGATAGGCAGGGGACCGCCTACGAGCAGTACTTC.

This clonotype was counted a few times. The rearrangement uses TRBV20-1 and TRBJ2-1; D may be TRBD2 (6 bases). V lost 1 base to trimming and J lost 3 bases, with 19 bases between them. This CDR3 comprises 17 residues. Germline V gene lookup returns CDR1 DFQATT and CDR2 SNEGSKA (reference sequence). The CDR3 region has the DNA TGCAGTGCTAGAGGGGGTGGGGGGTTAGGGTTCTACAATGAGCAGTTCTTC. It specifies CSARGGGGLGFYNEQFF.

In the case of this clonotype: A read error may account for a junction end that differs from germline. This chain uses TRBV20-1 with TRBJ1-5; D perhaps matches TRBD1 (6 bases). This CDR3 is built from 14 residues. Per the germline V gene, CDR1 is DFQATT and CDR2 is SNEGSKA (reference sequence). As DNA, the CDR3 is TGCAGTGCTAGGGGCATGGGGGGCAATCAGCCGCAGCATTTT. Translating gives CSARGMGGNQPQHF.

This clonotype was picked up a small number of times. The rearrangement uses TRBV7-3 and TRBJ1-1, with 7 bases fitting TRBD1. The V segment lost 0 bases and the J segment 5 bases; nucleotides outside the gene matches: 6. Germline CDR1 and CDR2: SGHTA and FQGTGA. This CDR3 contains 15 residues. CDR3 in DNA: TGTGCCAGCAGCTTAACAGCGCCAGGGGGGACTGAAGCTTTCTTT. Its translation is CASSLTAPGGTEAFF.

V gene TRBV27 combines with J gene TRBJ2-1, with D possibly being TRBD2 (6 bases). The V gene's germline CDR1 is MNHEY and CDR2 SMNVEV (reference sequence). The V and J ends lost 2 bases and 6 bases respectively, with 11 bases between them. CDR3 size: 14 residues. The CDR3 here is CASSLGGVANEQFF. CDR3 in DNA: TGTGCCAGCAGTTTAGGCGGGGTAGCCAATGAGCAGTTCTTC.